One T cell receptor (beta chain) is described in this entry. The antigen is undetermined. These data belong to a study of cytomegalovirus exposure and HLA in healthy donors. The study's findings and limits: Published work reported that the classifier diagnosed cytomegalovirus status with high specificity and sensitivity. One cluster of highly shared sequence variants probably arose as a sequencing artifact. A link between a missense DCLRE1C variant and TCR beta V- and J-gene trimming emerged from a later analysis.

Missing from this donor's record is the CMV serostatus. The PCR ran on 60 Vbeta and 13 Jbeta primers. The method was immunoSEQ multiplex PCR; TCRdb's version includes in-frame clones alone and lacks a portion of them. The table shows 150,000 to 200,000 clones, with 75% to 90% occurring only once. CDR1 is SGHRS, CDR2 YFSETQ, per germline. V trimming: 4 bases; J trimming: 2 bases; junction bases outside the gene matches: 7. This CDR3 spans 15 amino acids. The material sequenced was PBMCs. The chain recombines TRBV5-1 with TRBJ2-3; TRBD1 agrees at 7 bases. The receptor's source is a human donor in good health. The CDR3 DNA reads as TGCGCCAGCAGCCCAGGGACAGCAATCACAGATACGCAGTATTTT. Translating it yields CASSPGTAITDTQYF.